Each of the 2 T cell receptor beta chains below was sequenced from the same sample in a study of shared T cell receptors in the human thymus. The assay was immunoSEQ multiplex PCR, and TCRdb's table has in-frame clones only and misses some. The sample lists hundreds of thousands of clones; about 84% were seen once. The same data also went into a second study, on human thymus T cells.

Sequencing was done on a sample of thymocytes. Every receptor here comes from a boy younger than two with a congenital heart defect.

This clone was detected only once. V gene TRBV4-3 combines with J gene TRBJ2-3; perhaps TRBD2 as D (6 bases). V lost 1 base, J lost 1 base, and 18 bases lay in between. This CDR3 has 18 residues. Germline assignment: CDR1 LGHNA and CDR2 YSLEER. CDR3 residues: CASSQVGIAENGTDTQYF. In nucleotides, the CDR3 is TGCGCCAGCAGCCAAGTGGGGATAGCGGAGAACGGCACAGATACGCAGTATTTT.

The chain is built from TRBV5-1 and TRBJ2-5, with 12 bases that match TRBD1. The germline V gene has CDR1 SGHRS and CDR2 YFSETQ. This CDR3 spans 20 amino acids. Unmatched junction bases numbered 16, after V lost 4 bases and J lost 0 bases. This chain's CDR3 is CASSTPGQGASGRNQETQYF. The CDR3, as DNA: TGCGCCAGCAGCACCCCGGGACAGGGGGCAAGCGGGAGGAACCAAGAGACCCAGTACTTC.